The entry below gives a single T cell receptor (beta chain) sequence along with its context. Its matching antigen is unknown. The libraries of TRB cDNA were constructed through 5' RACE using UMI labels. TCRdb reprocessed the 5' RACE reads; each CDR3 protein has one entry and no DNA is given. In all, the sample yields tens of thousands of distinct CDR3 sequences. The data were taken from a study of CXCR3-negative and CXCR3-positive naive CD8 T cells. As for the study in general: Across all libraries, TRB reads numbered about 135 million, with about 1.5 +/- 0.3 million in each library. Study outcomes and limitations: Comparably high diversity marked both naive subsets, whereas memory CD8+ cells had much lower diversity. The study found that naive CXCR3-negative and CXCR3-positive cells shared TRBV-TRBJ usage, while memory cells differed.

The CDR3 length is 16 residues. Germline-derived CDR1 and CDR2 are SGHDN and FVKESK. Each CD8+ T cell subset was sorted in triplicate, a few hundred thousand cells each. The sample taken for sequencing was memory CD8+ T cells from blood. The chain carries TRBV14 and TRBJ2-2. The TCR originated in a human donor in good health. Some clones in this sample may be carry-over from other donors' samples. CDR3 protein: CASSQGRLVNTGELFF. The full variable domain, rest sourced from reference TRBV14 and TRBJ2-2, is EAGVTQFPSHSVIEKGQTVTLRCDPISGHDNLYWYRRVMGKEIKFLLHFVKESKQDESGMPNNRFLAERTGGTYSTLKVQPAELEDSGVYFCASSQGRLVNTGELFFGEGSRLTVL.